The source of this T cell receptor beta chain is a study of CD8 T cells in ankylosing spondylitis. This clonotype was recorded many times. Antigen specificity is unknown. The study, taken as a whole, reports: Some of the motif variants had earlier been found in reactive arthritis patients' fluid and blood.

The CDR3 consists of 16 residues. Trimming shortened V by 0 bases and J by 0 bases, and 11 bases separated the two germline ends. Germline CDR1 MGHRA, CDR2 YSYEKL. TCRdb analysed the 5' RACE reads with MiXCR anew, one entry per CDR3 protein. The data hold some 130,000 distinct CDR3 sequences, with just under 7.5% observed a single time. Material for sequencing was blood, either unsorted or a sorted T cell fraction (not recorded which). The chain combines TRBV4-1 with TRBJ1-1; D possibly corresponds to TRBD1 (6 bases). The clonotype was recovered from a female donor with ankylosing spondylitis or in good health (not recorded which). The CDR3 protein is CASSQDFQGLNTEAFF. The CDR3 DNA reads as TGCGCCAGCAGCCAAGATTTTCAGGGGCTGAACACTGAAGCTTTCTTT.